One TCR beta chain is described in this entry. These data originate in a study of cytomegalovirus exposure and HLA in healthy donors. The PCR employed 60 Vbeta primers together with 13 Jbeta primers. Assay used: immunoSEQ multiplex PCR; TCRdb lists only in-frame clones, some missing. The table shows approximately 180,000 clones, with more than 85% occurring only once. Germline V gives CDR1 LGHNA, CDR2 YNFKEQ. The length of the CDR3 is 16 residues. The V segment lost 1 base and the J segment 7 bases; nucleotides outside the gene matches: 8. The sequence was obtained from a girl under three years old in good health and CMV-seronegative. The rearrangement joins TRBV4-2 to TRBJ2-2; 8 bases fit TRBD2. The sample comprised PBMCs. The DNA for the CDR3 is TGTGCCAGCAGCCAAGGAGTCGGGGGGGCGATCGGGGAGCTGTTTTTT. Translated, it gives CASSQGVGGAIGELFF.